Shown below are 15 T cell receptor beta chains from a single sample sequenced in a study of response to subunit inactivated influenza vaccine. From the RT-PCR reads, TCRdb called clonotypes with MiXCR, one entry per CDR3 protein. Among under 750,000 distinct CDR3 sequences listed, 10% to 15% were seen once. The sample was PBMCs from blood, taken on the day of vaccination. Every receptor here comes from a man aged 45-60 years who received an inactivated influenza vaccine.

The chain links TRBV18 to TRBJ2-3, with D tentatively TRBD2 (5 bases). Germline V gene sequence: CDR1 KGHSH, CDR2 LQKENI. The length of the CDR3 is 15 residues. V shed 3 bases and J shed 6 bases, with 16 bases lying between them. The CDR3 sequence is CASSPDSGARDTQYF. The CDR3 DNA reads as TGTGCCAGCTCACCGGACTCTGGCGCCCGGGATACGCAGTATTTT.

This chain uses TRBV7-2 with TRBJ2-1; 10 bases are a match to TRBD1. The CDR3 loop spans 17 amino acids. Per the germline V gene, CDR1 is SGHTA and CDR2 is FQGNSA. V trimming: 0 bases; J trimming: 6 bases; junction bases outside the gene matches: 8. As DNA, the CDR3 is TGTGCCAGCAGCTTAGCGATTCGGACAGGGGGAGGCAATGAGCAGTTCTTC. This translates into CASSLAIRTGGGNEQFF.

This clonotype was counted at least ten times. The V and J genes are TRBV28 and TRBJ2-2, with a tentative D call TRBD1 (5 bases). With 6 bases removed from V and 5 bases from J, the gap between germline ends came to 16 bases. This CDR3 region has 15 residues. CDR1 and CDR2 from the germline V gene are MDHEN and SYDVKM. The CDR3 here is CASRRRTPGTGELFF. Here the CDR3 DNA reads TGTGCCAGCAGACGACGGACCCCAGGGACCGGGGAGCTGTTTTTT.

This clonotype was counted a single time. This sequence joins TRBV24-1 and TRBJ2-3, with D perhaps matching TRBD1 (6 bases). Trimming shortened V by 1 base and J by 2 bases, and 12 bases separated the two germline ends. The CDR3 runs to 16 residues. The V gene's germline CDR1 is KGHDR and CDR2 SFDVKD. CDR3 bases: TGTGCCACCAGTGATTTCAGGGGAACCCCCACAGATACGCAGTATTTT. Its protein product is CATSDFRGTPTDTQYF.

This clonotype was detected a few times. Sequence at one end of the junction differs from germline and may be a read error. The chain recombines TRBV28 with TRBJ2-7; 7 bases agree with TRBD1. Germline values: CDR1 MDHEN, CDR2 SYDVKM. This CDR3 is 15 amino acids long. CDR3 in amino acids: CASSTKGQAEKFGSF. The CDR3 nucleotides are TGTGCCAGCAGCACTAAAGGACAGGCGGAAAAATTTGGAAGCTTC. Drawing the rest from reference TRBV28 and TRBJ2-7, the complete variable domain is DVKVTQSSRYLVKRTGEKVFLECVQDMDHENMFWYRQDPGLGLRLIYFSYDVKMKEKGDIPEGYSVSREKKERFSLILESASTNQTSMYLCASSTKGQAEKFGSFGPGTRLTVT.

This chain links TRBV5-5 with TRBJ2-7; weak D call: TRBD2 (5 bases). This CDR3 has 14 amino acids. Trimming removed 2 bases from V and 2 bases from J, with 11 bases in between. In germline, CDR1 is SGHKS, CDR2 YYEKEE (reference sequence). CDR3 DNA: TGTGCCAGCAGCTTACCCGGGAAAACCTACGAGCAGTACTTC. It is translated as CASSLPGKTYEQYF.

This clonotype was detected ten times or more. The chain carries TRBV4-3 and TRBJ1-5; D is uncertain. Trimming left V 2 bases short and J 4 bases short, with 9 bases between. Per germline, CDR1 LGHNA and CDR2 YSLEER. The CDR3 has 14 amino acids. The CDR3 DNA reads TGCGCCAGCAGCCAATATTTTGGAAATCAGCCCCAGCATTTT. This encodes CASSQYFGNQPQHF.

There are a few counts of this clonotype. V usage is TRBV4-1 and J usage is TRBJ2-3, with D perhaps TRBD1 (5 bases). The germline gives CDR1 MGHRA, CDR2 YSYEKL. This CDR3 has 16 residues. V was shortened by 1 base and J by 2 bases, with 13 bases between the two germline ends. The CDR3 nucleotides are TGCGCCAGCAGCCAAGGGGGCAGCGAACACACAGATACGCAGTATTTT. It is translated as CASSQGGSEHTDTQYF.

V and J are TRBV5-4 and TRBJ2-5; 11 nucleotides match TRBD2. The CDR3 runs 18 residues. Germline V gives CDR1 SGHNT, CDR2 YYREEE (reference sequence). V lost 4 bases and J lost 4; bases outside the gene matches: 15. The CDR3 loop reads CASSGGTSGVMGGETQYF. The DNA for the CDR3 is TGTGCCAGCAGCGGAGGGACTAGCGGTGTAATGGGTGGAGAGACCCAGTACTTC. Together with reference TRBV5-4 and TRBJ2-5, the CDR3 gives the full variable domain: ETGVTQSPTHLIKTRGQQVTLRCSSQSGHNTVSWYQQALGQGPQFIFQYYREEENGRGNFPPRFSGLQFPNYSSELNVNALELDDSALYLCASSGGTSGVMGGETQYFGPGTRLLVL.

The V gene is TRBV7-9, the J gene TRBJ2-1; D perhaps matches TRBD1 (6 bases). The CDR3 runs 14 residues. The V end was cut by 5 bases, the J end by 15 bases, with 23 bases between. Germline CDR1 is SEHNR and CDR2 is FQNEAQ (reference sequence). The CDR3 region is CASSRMLYSGVGFF. CDR3 DNA: TGTGCCAGCAGCAGGATGTTGTATTCAGGGGTAGGGTTCTTC.

This clonotype showed up many times. The chain employs TRBV28 and TRBJ2-2; D not certain. Trimming cost V 0 bases and J 1 base, with 3 bases left between them. Germline assignment: CDR1 MDHEN and CDR2 SYDVKM. The CDR3 runs 14 residues. The DNA for the CDR3 is TGTGCCAGCAGTTTATGGGGGAACACCGGGGAGCTGTTTTTT. This sequence encodes CASSLWGNTGELFF.

Turning to this clonotype: No DNA is shown, since the ends of the CDR3 on it are uncertain; the CDR3 is the one TCRdb lists. V gene TRBV7-2 combines with J gene TRBJ2-5; the D segment call TRBD1 is taken from the table without a DNA check. Both ends counted, the CDR3 spans 15 residues. Germline loops: CDR1 SGHTA, CDR2 FQGNSA. This chain's CDR3 is CASSSSGGAQETQYF.

This clonotype was seen more than once but under ten times. The J gene is TRBJ2-7, the V gene TRBV7-9; no clear D gene. V lost 1 base to trimming and J lost 12 bases, with 10 bases between them. Germline V CDR1 and CDR2: SEHNR, FQNEAQ (reference sequence). The CDR3 consists of 11 residues. The CDR3 DNA is TGTGCCAGCAGCTTAGAGGGTCCCCTGTACTTC. This codes for CASSLEGPLYF. The whole variable domain, filled in from reference TRBV7-9 and TRBJ2-7, reads DTGVSQNPRHKITKRGQNVTFRCDPISEHNRLYWYRQTLGQGPEFLTYFQNEAQLEKSRLLSDRFSAERPKGSFSTLEIQRTEQGDSAMYLCASSLEGPLYFGPGTRLTVT.

This clonotype has just a few counts. The chain combines TRBV7-9 with TRBJ2-3; the D call may be TRBD1 or TRBD2 (6 bases each). Germline-derived CDR1 and CDR2 are SEHNR and FQNEAQ (reference sequence). The length of the CDR3 is 17 residues. Trimming stripped 6 bases from V and 0 bases from J, with 19 bases between. This chain's CDR3 is CASRSLGGGPSTDTQYF. CDR3 nucleotide sequence: TGTGCCAGCAGGTCACTTGGAGGGGGACCGAGCACAGATACGCAGTATTTT. Drawing the rest from reference TRBV7-9 and TRBJ2-3, the complete variable domain is DTGVSQNPRHKITKRGQNVTFRCDPISEHNRLYWYRQTLGQGPEFLTYFQNEAQLEKSRLLSDRFSAERPKGSFSTLEIQRTEQGDSAMYLCASRSLGGGPSTDTQYFGPGTRLTVL.

This clonotype was picked up a small number of times. The chain joins TRBV11-1 to TRBJ2-1; D unclear. This CDR3 has 15 residues. The germline CDR1 and CDR2 sequences are SGHAT and FQDESV (reference sequence). Trimming removed 0 bases from V and 4 bases from J, with 10 bases in between. The CDR3 DNA is TGTGCCAGCAGCTTAGCTGGGGAATTTTACAATGAGCAGTTCTTC. Its translation: CASSLAGEFYNEQFF.